This T cell receptor beta chain was documented in a study of beta chain features in type 1 diabetes. Regarding the study as a whole: Cells with high TCR expression could be over-represented when cDNA is sequenced.

CDR3 length equals 13 residues. The germline V gene has CDR1 GTSNPN and CDR2 SVGIG (reference sequence). With V trimmed by 3 bases and J by 8 bases, 6 bases remained unmatched. The sequenced template was cDNA made from the entire isolated RNA. Profiling relied on immunoSEQ multiplex PCR, and the TCRdb table lists in-frame clones only, not all of them. The sample lists roughly 610,000 clones; about a sixth were seen once. This clone has just a few counts. Its antigen remains unidentified. The rearrangement joins TRBV30 to TRBJ1-4, with 7 bases lining up with TRBD1. Specimen: naive CD4+ T cells from blood. This sequence originates from a man aged 18 to 29 in good health. In DNA, the CDR3 is TGTGCCTGGAGAAGGGGGCTTAAGGAAAAACTGTTTTTT. It encodes CAWRRGLKEKLFF.